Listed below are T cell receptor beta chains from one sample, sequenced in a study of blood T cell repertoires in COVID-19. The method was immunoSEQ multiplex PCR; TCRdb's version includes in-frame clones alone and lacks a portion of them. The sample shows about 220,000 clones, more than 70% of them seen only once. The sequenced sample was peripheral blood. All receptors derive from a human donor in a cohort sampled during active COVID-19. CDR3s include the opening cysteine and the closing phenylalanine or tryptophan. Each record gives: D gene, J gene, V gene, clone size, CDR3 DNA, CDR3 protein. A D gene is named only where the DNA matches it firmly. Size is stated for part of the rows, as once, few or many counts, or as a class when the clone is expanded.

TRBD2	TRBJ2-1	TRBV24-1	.	TGTGCCACCAGTGGCCGCTATGAAGGGACTAGCAATGAGCAGTTCTTC	CATSGRYEGTSNEQFF
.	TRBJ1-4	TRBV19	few	TGTGCCCAGAACGGGGGGGGTCATGAAAAACTGTTTTTT	CAQNGGGHEKLFF
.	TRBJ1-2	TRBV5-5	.	TGTGCCAGCAGCTCCCGGGACACCTTTAACTATGGCTACACCTTC	CASSSRDTFNYGYTF
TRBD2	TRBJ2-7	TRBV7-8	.	TGTGCCAGCAGCACAAGCGGGACTACCCTCGAGCAGTACTTC	CASSTSGTTLEQYF
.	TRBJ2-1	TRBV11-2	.	TGTGCCAGCAGCGGCCGGGACTTCTACAATGAGCAGTTCTTC	CASSGRDFYNEQFF
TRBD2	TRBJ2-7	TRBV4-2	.	TGTGCCAGCAGCCAAGCCGGGACTAGCGCCTACGAGCAGTACTTC	CASSQAGTSAYEQYF
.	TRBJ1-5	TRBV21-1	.	TGTGCCAGCAGCAAAACGAGCCACAGGGATCAGCCCCAGCATTTT	CASSKTSHRDQPQHF
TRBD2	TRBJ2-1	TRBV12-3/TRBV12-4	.	TGTGCCAGCAGTCCGGGACTAAATAATGAGCAGTTCTTC	CASSPGLNNEQFF
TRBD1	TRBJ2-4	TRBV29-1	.	TGCAGCGTTGGACGGGACAGAAACATTCAGTACTTC	CSVGRDRNIQYF
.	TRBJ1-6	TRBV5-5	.	TGTGCCAGCAGGTCAAAAGGAGGTCCCCTCCACTTT	CASRSKGGPLHF
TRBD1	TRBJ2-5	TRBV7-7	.	TGTGCTAGCAGCCCAATGGACAGGGGAGAAGAGACCCAGTACTTC	CASSPMDRGEETQYF
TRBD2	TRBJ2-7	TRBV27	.	TGTGCCAGCAGTCCCCGGGACTACGCCTACGAGCAGTACTTC	CASSPRDYAYEQYF
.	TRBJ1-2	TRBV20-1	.	TGCAGTGCTAGTCAAGCAGGGACTAACTATGGCTACACCTTC	CSASQAGTNYGYTF
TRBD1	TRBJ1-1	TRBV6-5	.	TGTGCCAGCAGTTACGGACAGGGTCGTAGAACTGAAGCTTTCTTT	CASSYGQGRRTEAFF
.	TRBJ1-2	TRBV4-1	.	TGCGCCAGCCGCCGCCTAGATGGTGGCTATGGCTACACCTTC	CASRRLDGGYGYTF
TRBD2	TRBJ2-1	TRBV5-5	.	TGTGCCAGCAGCTTGGGCCTAGCGGGAGGTCGGGCCAATGAGCAGTTCTTC	CASSLGLAGGRANEQFF
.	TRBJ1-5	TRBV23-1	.	TGCGCCAGCAGTCAAGACTCCGAAAGCAATCAGCCCCAGCATTTT	CASSQDSESNQPQHF
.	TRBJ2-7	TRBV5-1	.	TGCGCCAGCAGACCCGCCGGGACAAGGGAGCTCTACGAGCAGTACTTC	CASRPAGTRELYEQYF
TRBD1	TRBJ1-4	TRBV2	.	TGTGCCAGCAGTGAAGAGGGACAGGGGGGTGAAAAACTGTTTTTT	CASSEEGQGGEKLFF
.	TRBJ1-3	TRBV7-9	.	TGTGCCAGCAGCCCCAGGTTCCAGGGGGGAAACACCATATATTTT	CASSPRFQGGNTIYF
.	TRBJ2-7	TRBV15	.	TGTGCCACCAGCAGAGACGAACAAACTCGGGGTGAGCAGTACTTC	CATSRDEQTRGEQYF
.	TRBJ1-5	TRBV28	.	TGTGCCAGCACTCGGACAGACCAGCCCCAGCATTTT	CASTRTDQPQHF
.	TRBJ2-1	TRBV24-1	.	TGTGCCACCAGTGATTTGCAGACTAGTTATAGCAATGAGCAGTTCTTC	CATSDLQTSYSNEQFF
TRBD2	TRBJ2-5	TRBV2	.	TGTGCCAGCAGTGATCGCTCAGGGAGGGCGGGGGAGACCCAGTACTTC	CASSDRSGRAGETQYF
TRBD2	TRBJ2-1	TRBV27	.	TGTGCCAGCACTAGCGGGAGGGGCTACAATGAGCAGTTCTTC	CASTSGRGYNEQFF
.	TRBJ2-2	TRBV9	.	TGTGCCAGCAGCGAACAGGTGAACACCGGGGAGCTGTTTTTT	CASSEQVNTGELFF
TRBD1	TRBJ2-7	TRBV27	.	TGTGCCAGCAGTTTAGGGGACAGGGGCTCCTACGAGCAGTACTTC	CASSLGDRGSYEQYF
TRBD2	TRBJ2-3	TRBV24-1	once	TGTGCCACCAGTGATTTAGCGGGAGAGGCCACAGATACGCAGTATTTT	CATSDLAGEATDTQYF
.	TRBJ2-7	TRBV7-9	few	TGTGCCAGCAGCCAGGAGGACGACGAGCAGTACTTC	CASSQEDDEQYF
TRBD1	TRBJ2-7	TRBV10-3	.	TGTGCCATCAGTGCTAACCCGGGACAGGGCGAAACCTACGAGCAGTACTTC	CAISANPGQGETYEQYF
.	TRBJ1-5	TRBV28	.	TGTGCCAGCAGTTTATTGGCCCTCAATCAGCCCCAGCATTTT	CASSLLALNQPQHF
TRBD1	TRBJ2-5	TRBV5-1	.	TGCGCCAGCAGCTTAGGCGGACAGGCGGTGGAGACCCAGTACTTC	CASSLGGQAVETQYF
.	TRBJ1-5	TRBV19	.	TGTGCCAGTAGTATAAAGGGGACGGGAGGCAATCAGCCCCAGCATTTT	CASSIKGTGGNQPQHF
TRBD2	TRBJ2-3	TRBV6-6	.	TGTGCCAGCAGCTTACAGGGACTAGCCCGGGCGGATACGCAGTATTTT	CASSLQGLARADTQYF
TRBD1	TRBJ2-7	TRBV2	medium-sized	TGTGCCAGCAGTGAGACAGGGGGAAGATACGAGCAGTACTTC	CASSETGGRYEQYF
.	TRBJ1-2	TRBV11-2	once	TGTGCCAGCAGCTCAGCGTTGTGGAACTATGGCTACACCTTC	CASSSALWNYGYTF
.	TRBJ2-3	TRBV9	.	TGTGCCAGCAGCGCCGACAGTTTCCCTAGCACAGATACGCAGTATTTT	CASSADSFPSTDTQYF
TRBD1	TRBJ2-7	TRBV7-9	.	TGTGCCAGCAGCCAGGACAGGGTTAGTTACGAGCAGTACTTC	CASSQDRVSYEQYF
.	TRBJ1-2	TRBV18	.	TGTGCCAGCTCACCAGAACAGGAGCCTAACTATGGCTACACCTTC	CASSPEQEPNYGYTF
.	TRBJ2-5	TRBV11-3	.	TGTGCCAGCAGCTTAGGAGCGGGCGCCACGGAGACCCAGTACTTC	CASSLGAGATETQYF
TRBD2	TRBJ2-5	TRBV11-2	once	TGTGCCAGCAGCTTAGGGCTAGCGGGAGCCGAGACCCAGTACTTC	CASSLGLAGAETQYF
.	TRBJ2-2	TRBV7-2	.	TGTGCCAGCAGCCCAGGGAAGACAAAGACCGGGGAGCTGTTTTTT	CASSPGKTKTGELFF
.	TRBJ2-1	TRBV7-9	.	TGTGCCAGCAGGCCCCCTGGCCGCCATGAGCAGTTCTTC	CASRPPGRHEQFF
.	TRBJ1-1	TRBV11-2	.	TGTGCCAGCAGCGGAGGGGTGATGAACACTGAAGCTTTCTTT	CASSGGVMNTEAFF
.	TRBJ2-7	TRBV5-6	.	TGTGCCAGCAGCCGGCTAAGGGGTTACGAGCAGTACTTC	CASSRLRGYEQYF
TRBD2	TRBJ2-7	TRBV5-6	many	TGTGCCAGCAGCTGGGAGGGCGAGCAGTACTTC	CASSWEGEQYF
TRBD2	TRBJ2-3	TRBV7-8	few	TGTGCCAGCAGCTTAGCGGCGGGAGGGCCAGATACGCAGTATTTT	CASSLAAGGPDTQYF
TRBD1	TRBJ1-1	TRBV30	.	TGTGCCTGGAGAGAAGTGGGACAGATATACACTGAAGCTTTCTTT	CAWREVGQIYTEAFF
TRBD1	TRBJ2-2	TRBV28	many	TGTGCCAGCAGGGGGGCCACAGGGGCCGGGGAGCTGTTTTTT	CASRGATGAGELFF
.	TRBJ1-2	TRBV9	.	TGTGCCAGCAGCGTATCAGGGGAGGGGAAGTTCTATGGCTACACCTTC	CASSVSGEGKFYGYTF
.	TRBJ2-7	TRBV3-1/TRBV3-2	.	TGTGCCAGCAGCCAAGATACCAGGGCCAGGCAGTACTTC	CASSQDTRARQYF
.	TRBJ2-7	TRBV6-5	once	TGTGCCAGCACCCCAGTCCAGGGAGGTACCGAGCAGTACTTC	CASTPVQGGTEQYF
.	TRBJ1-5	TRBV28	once	TGTGCCAGCAGTACTCCCCGACGGAGCCCGGCCCAGCATTTT	CASSTPRRSPAQHF
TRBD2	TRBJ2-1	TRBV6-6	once	TGTGCCAGCAGTGGCCGGGAGGCGGGAGGTTTCGAGCAGTTCTTC	CASSGREAGGFEQFF
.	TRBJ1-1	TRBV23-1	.	TGCGCCAGCAGTCGCACCCCCGGACAGCACTCTCCAATCCTCTTT	CASSRTPGQHSPILF